One and the same sample provided the 18 T cell receptor beta chains below, sequenced in a study of cytomegalovirus exposure and HLA in healthy donors. In the PCR, 60 Vbeta and 13 Jbeta primers were used. Produced via immunoSEQ multiplex PCR; TCRdb's table is partial and in-frame only. This sample has 160,000 or so clones, with 78% found just once. The sequenced sample consisted of PBMCs. Receptor source: a woman in her forties in good health and CMV-seropositive.

In this sample, this clone turned up a few times. The rearrangement links TRBV9 to TRBJ2-3, with a weak D call TRBD1 (7 bases). Trimming stripped 0 bases from V and 0 bases from J, with 11 bases between. CDR1 and CDR2 (germline): SGDLS, YYNGEE. The length of the CDR3 is 16 residues. The CDR3 DNA reads as TGTGCCAGCAGCGTAGCCCCAGGGGGGAGCACAGATACGCAGTATTTT. Its protein is CASSVAPGGSTDTQYF.

This clone was observed a single time. This rearrangement joins TRBV6-5 to TRBJ1-5; the D gene is possibly TRBD1 (6 bases). Looked up from germline, CDR1 is MNHEY and CDR2 is SVGAGI. The V gene lost 6 bases and the J gene lost 7 bases, with 13 bases spanning the gap. This CDR3 is 13 amino acids long. DNA for the CDR3: TGTGCCAGCAGACCCCGACAGGACCAGCCCCAGCATTTT. It translates to CASRPRQDQPQHF.

V gene TRBV11-3 combines with J gene TRBJ1-5; D not resolved. Trimming left V 1 base short and J 9 bases short, with 10 bases between. CDR3 size: 13 residues. CDR1 and CDR2 from the germline V gene are SGHNT and YENEEA. The CDR3 DNA follows: TGTGCCAGCAGCTTAGCTTTTTCGCGGCCCCAGCATTTT. Residues: CASSLAFSRPQHF.

The chain combines TRBV6-6 with TRBJ2-7; tentative D call: TRBD1 (6 bases). CDR1 MNHNY and CDR2 SVGAGI come from the germline V gene (reference sequence). Deletions cut 6 bases from V and 2 bases from J, with 17 bases between. There are 15 residues in the CDR3. This CDR3 reads CASRPPGQITYEQYF. CDR3 nucleotide sequence: TGTGCCAGCAGACCCCCTGGACAGATAACCTACGAGCAGTACTTC.

V usage is TRBV30 and J usage is TRBJ2-5; 9 bases are a match to TRBD1. There are 14 residues in the CDR3. Per the germline V gene, CDR1 is GTSNPN and CDR2 is SVGIG (reference sequence). J lost 5 bases, V lost 3 bases, and 7 bases had no gene match. CDR3 DNA sequence: TGTGCCTGGAGAGAGACCGGGACAGGGGAGACCCAGTACTTC. Encoded protein: CAWRETGTGETQYF.

The chain uses TRBV9 and TRBJ2-2, with D unresolved. The V gene's germline CDR1 is SGDLS and CDR2 YYNGEE. V lost 4 bases, J lost 5 bases, and 9 bases lay in between. The CDR3 covers 13 residues. In DNA, the CDR3 is TGTGCCAGCAGCAACGACTTAACCGGGGAGCTGTTTTTT. The encoded protein is CASSNDLTGELFF.

The rearrangement uses TRBV11-2 and TRBJ1-2; no definite D call. CDR3 length: 15 residues. CDR1 and CDR2 (germline): SGHAT, FQNNGV. Trimming took off 1 base at V and 7 bases at J, with 16 bases between the two ends. In nucleotides, the CDR3 is TGTGCCAGCAGCTTAGCGTCAACAGTTTCTTTTGGCTACACCTTC. This gives the protein CASSLASTVSFGYTF.

J is TRBJ2-3 and V is TRBV7-8; 10 positions match TRBD2. The CDR3 consists of 16 residues. CDR1 and CDR2 (germline): SGHVS, FQNEAQ. V gave up 6 bases and J gave up 7 bases; unmatched junction bases: 13. The CDR3 reads CASRQNPGLAPYTQYF. The CDR3 DNA follows: TGTGCCAGCAGACAAAATCCGGGACTAGCGCCCTATACGCAGTATTTT.

The V call is TRBV7-2, the J call TRBJ2-3; 8 bases match TRBD2. The germline V gene has CDR1 SGHTA and CDR2 FQGNSA. The CDR3 runs 14 residues. J gave up 4 bases and V 7 bases, and 7 bases lay outside the gene matches. CDR3 bases: TGTGCCAGCATCCCTTTAGCGGGGTCAGATACGCAGTATTTT. This codes for CASIPLAGSDTQYF.

This clone appeared many times. The V and J genes are TRBV18 and TRBJ2-3, with D maybe TRBD2 (5 bases). Trimming shortened V by 1 base and J by 4 bases, and 6 bases separated the two germline ends. Germline CDR1 KGHSH, CDR2 LQKENI. The CDR3 has 13 residues. CDR3 loop: CASSPLSADTQYF. CDR3 DNA: TGTGCCAGCTCACCACTTAGCGCAGATACGCAGTATTTT.

This chain connects TRBV7-9 to TRBJ2-1, with D possibly TRBD2 on 5 matching bases. Looked up from germline, CDR1 is SEHNR and CDR2 is FQNEAQ (reference sequence). V shed 5 bases and J shed 7 bases, with 12 bases lying between them. The CDR3 runs 13 residues. The CDR3 nucleotides read TGTGCCAGCAGCCCTACCGGGGTTAATGAGCAGTTCTTC. Encoded protein: CASSPTGVNEQFF.

This chain joins TRBV2 and TRBJ1-4, with D possibly matching TRBD1 (5 bases). Trimming pared 6 bases from V and 1 base from J, leaving 12 bases between. CDR1 is SNHLY and CDR2 is FYNNEI in the germline V gene. The CDR3 totals 15 residues. CDR3 region: CASRTLRVTNEKLFF. The CDR3 DNA follows: TGTGCCAGCAGGACACTCAGGGTAACTAATGAAAAACTGTTTTTT.

This clone was observed a single time. The chain combines TRBV19 with TRBJ1-3; D remains unclear. The V and J ends lost 7 bases and 2 bases respectively, with 3 bases between them. CDR1 and CDR2 from the germline V gene are LNHDA and SQIVND (reference sequence). The CDR3 covers 11 residues. The CDR3 here is CASTAGNTIYF. Written as DNA, the CDR3 is TGTGCCAGTACCGCTGGAAACACCATATATTTT.

Turning to this clone: One end of the junction does not line up with germline, which may come from a read error. This rearrangement joins TRBV7-7 to TRBJ2-5; 8 nucleotides match TRBD2. This CDR3 contains 14 residues. Looked up from germline, CDR1 is SSHAT and CDR2 is FNYEAQ (reference sequence). DNA for the CDR3: TGTGCTAGCAGCTTCGGGGGGGCCGGGGAGACCCAGTACTTC. It specifies CASSFGGAGETQYF. The variable domain in full, completed from reference TRBV7-7 and TRBJ2-5, reads GAGVSQSPRYKVTKRGQDVTLRCDPISSHATLYWYQQALGQGPEFLTYFNYEAQPDKSGLPSDRFSAERPEGSISTLTIQRTEQRDSAMYRCASSFGGAGETQYFGPGTRLLVL.

This clone appeared a few times. The chain is built from TRBV7-9 and TRBJ1-1; 11 nucleotides agree with TRBD1. Trimming removed 3 bases from V and 0 bases from J; junction bases left unmatched: 6. The CDR3 covers 17 residues. CDR1 is SEHNR, CDR2 FQNEAQ, per germline (reference sequence). CDR3 protein: CASSFPGQGVMNTEAFF. In DNA form, the CDR3 reads TGTGCCAGCAGCTTCCCGGGACAGGGGGTTATGAACACTGAAGCTTTCTTT. The variable domain in full, with the rest retrieved from reference TRBV7-9 and TRBJ1-1, is DTGVSQNPRHKITKRGQNVTFRCDPISEHNRLYWYRQTLGQGPEFLTYFQNEAQLEKSRLLSDRFSAERPKGSFSTLEIQRTEQGDSAMYLCASSFPGQGVMNTEAFFGQGTRLTVV.

This chain links TRBV7-9 with TRBJ2-1, with 7 bases matching TRBD1. The CDR3 covers 15 residues. The germline CDR1 and CDR2 sequences are SEHNR and FQNEAQ (reference sequence). Trimming took 5 bases from V and 6 from J; bases not matched to a gene: 10. In DNA, the CDR3 is TGTGCCAGCAGCCGGTTAAAACAGGGGTCCAATGAGCAGTTCTTC. Residues: CASSRLKQGSNEQFF. Together with reference TRBV7-9 and TRBJ2-1, the CDR3 gives the full variable domain: DTGVSQNPRHKITKRGQNVTFRCDPISEHNRLYWYRQTLGQGPEFLTYFQNEAQLEKSRLLSDRFSAERPKGSFSTLEIQRTEQGDSAMYLCASSRLKQGSNEQFFGPGTRLTVL.

This clone was observed a few times. J is TRBJ1-2 and V is TRBV5-6; no firm D call. Trimming stripped 4 bases from V and 4 bases from J, with 14 bases between. The CDR3 consists of 14 residues. Germline CDR1 is SGHDT and CDR2 is YYEEEE. CDR3 protein: CASSVENNLYGYTF. As DNA, the CDR3 is TGTGCCAGCAGCGTTGAAAACAACCTCTATGGCTACACCTTC.

The V and J genes are TRBV7-2 and TRBJ2-1, with unresolved D. The CDR3 runs 13 residues. Trimming took 5 bases from V and 6 from J, leaving 11 bases between them. Looked up from germline, CDR1 is SGHTA and CDR2 is FQGNSA. CDR3 loop: CASSGSRPNEQFF. The CDR3, as DNA: TGTGCCAGCAGCGGATCGCGGCCCAATGAGCAGTTCTTC. Variable domain in full (rest from reference TRBV7-2 and TRBJ2-1): GAGVSQSPSNKVTEKGKDVELRCDPISGHTALYWYRQSLGQGLEFLIYFQGNSAPDKSGLPSDRFSAERTGGSVSTLTIQRTQQEDSAVYLCASSGSRPNEQFFGPGTRLTVL.